The TCR beta chain described here comes from a study of blood T cell repertoires in COVID-19. About the study: The samples span acute and convalescent COVID-19 from the United States, Italy and Spain. T cells, B-cell-depleted T cells, or PBMCs supplied cDNA or gDNA.

Per the original data handling: Amplification with reference gene primers provided the estimates of nucleated cell counts. Sequenced by immunoSEQ multiplex PCR; TCRdb stores in-frame clones only, minus some. V and J calls and clone size are as listed in that table; D and trimming were resolved from the DNA. The sample yields 150,000 to 200,000 clones, 75% to 90% seen once. Sequencing input: peripheral blood. This sequence was found in a woman aged 80 or over with active or convalescent COVID-19.

The CDR3 here is CASSQPFRVNEQFF. As DNA, the CDR3 is TGTGCCAGCAGCCAACCCTTCCGGGTCAATGAGCAGTTCTTC. The chain links TRBV3-1 (or the pseudogene TRBV3-2) to TRBJ2-1; D is undetermined. Trimming pared 2 bases from V and 6 bases from J, leaving 11 bases between. The CDR3 runs 14 residues. CDR1 is LGHDT and CDR2 is YNNKEL in the germline V gene (reference sequence).